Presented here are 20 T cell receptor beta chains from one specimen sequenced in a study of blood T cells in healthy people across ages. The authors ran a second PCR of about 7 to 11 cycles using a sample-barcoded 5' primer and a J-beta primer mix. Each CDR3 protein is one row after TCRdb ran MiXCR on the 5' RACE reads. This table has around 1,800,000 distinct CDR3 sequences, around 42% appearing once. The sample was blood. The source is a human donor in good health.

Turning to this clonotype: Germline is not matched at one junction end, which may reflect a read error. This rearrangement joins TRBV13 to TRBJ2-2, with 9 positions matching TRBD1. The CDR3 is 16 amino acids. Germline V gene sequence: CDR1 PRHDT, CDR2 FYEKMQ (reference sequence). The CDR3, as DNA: TGTGCCAGCAGCACAATACAGGGGGCAGGCACCGGGGAGCTGTGTTTT. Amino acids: CASSTIQGAGTGELCF.

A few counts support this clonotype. The CDR3 sequence is CASSRQSGVNEQFF. CDR3 DNA: TGCGCCAGCAGTCGACAGAGTGGGGTCAATGAGCAGTTCTTC. This sequence joins TRBV5-1 and TRBJ2-1; TRBD1 might be the D (5 bases). The CDR3 is made up of 14 amino acids. The V end lost 5 bases, the J end lost 6 bases, and 15 bases lay between the germline ends. Germline V gene sequence: CDR1 SGHRS, CDR2 YFSETQ.

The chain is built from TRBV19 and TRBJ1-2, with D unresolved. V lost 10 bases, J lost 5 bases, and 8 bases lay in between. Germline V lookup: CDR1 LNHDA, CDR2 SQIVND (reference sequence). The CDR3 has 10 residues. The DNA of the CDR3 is TGTGCCACGAGGGAATATGGCTACACCTTC. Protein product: CATREYGYTF.

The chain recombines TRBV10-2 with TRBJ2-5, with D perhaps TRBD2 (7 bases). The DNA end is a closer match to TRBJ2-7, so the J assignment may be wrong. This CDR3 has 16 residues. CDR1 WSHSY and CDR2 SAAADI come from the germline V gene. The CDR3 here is CASSDRPGLGGYEQYF. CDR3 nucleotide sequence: TGCGCCAGCAGTGATCGGCCCGGACTAGGGGGCTACGAGCAGTACTTC.

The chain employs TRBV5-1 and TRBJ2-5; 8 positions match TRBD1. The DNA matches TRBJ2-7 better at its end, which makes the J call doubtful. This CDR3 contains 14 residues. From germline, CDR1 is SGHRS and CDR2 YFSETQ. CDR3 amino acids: CASSPGQGHDEQYF. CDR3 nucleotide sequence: TGCGCCAGCAGCCCCGGACAGGGACACGACGAGCAGTACTTC.

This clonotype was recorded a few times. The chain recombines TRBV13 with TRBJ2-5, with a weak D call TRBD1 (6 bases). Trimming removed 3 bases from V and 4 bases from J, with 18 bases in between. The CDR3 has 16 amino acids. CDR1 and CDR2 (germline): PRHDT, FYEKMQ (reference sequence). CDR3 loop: CASSFLPRQVGETQYF. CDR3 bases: TGTGCCAGCAGCTTCCTCCCCCGACAGGTGGGAGAGACCCAGTACTTC.

The CDR3 spells CASSEAGRGYEKLFF. The CDR3 nucleotides read TGTGCCAGCAGTGAAGCCGGACGGGGATATGAAAAACTGTTTTTT. J is TRBJ1-4 and V is TRBV2; no firm D call. CDR1 and CDR2 from the germline V gene are SNHLY and FYNNEI. The CDR3 length is 15 residues. V lost 0 bases and J 6 bases, leaving 11 bases between the germline ends.

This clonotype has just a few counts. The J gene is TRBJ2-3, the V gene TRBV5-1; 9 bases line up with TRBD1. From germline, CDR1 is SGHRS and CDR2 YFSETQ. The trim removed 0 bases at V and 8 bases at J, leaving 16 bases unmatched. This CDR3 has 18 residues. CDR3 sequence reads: CASSLVPLTGGELGTQYF. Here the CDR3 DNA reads TGCGCCAGCAGCTTGGTGCCTTTAACAGGGGGCGAGCTCGGTACGCAGTATTTT.

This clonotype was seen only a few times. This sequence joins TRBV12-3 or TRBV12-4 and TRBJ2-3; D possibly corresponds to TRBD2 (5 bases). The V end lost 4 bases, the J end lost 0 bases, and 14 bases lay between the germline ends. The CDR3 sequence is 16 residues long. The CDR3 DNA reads TGTGCCAGCAGTTATACGGGGTCAACTAGCACAGATACGCAGTATTTT. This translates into CASSYTGSTSTDTQYF.

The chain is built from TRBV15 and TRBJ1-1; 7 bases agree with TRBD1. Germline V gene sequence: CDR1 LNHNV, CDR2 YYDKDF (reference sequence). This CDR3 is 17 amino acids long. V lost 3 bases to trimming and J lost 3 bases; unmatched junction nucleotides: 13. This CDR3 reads CATSRPTGQEMDTEAFF. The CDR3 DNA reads TGTGCCACCAGCAGGCCCACAGGACAGGAGATGGACACTGAAGCTTTCTTT.

CDR3 residues: CASSIFRARSGANVLTF. The CDR3 DNA reads TGTGCCAGCAGCATCTTCCGTGCCCGCTCTGGGGCCAACGTCCTGACTTTC. This chain connects TRBV11-2 to TRBJ2-6; D uncertain. The CDR3 has 17 residues. Germline V gene sequence: CDR1 SGHAT, CDR2 FQNNGV. V was pared by 5 bases and J by 0 bases, with 14 bases between.

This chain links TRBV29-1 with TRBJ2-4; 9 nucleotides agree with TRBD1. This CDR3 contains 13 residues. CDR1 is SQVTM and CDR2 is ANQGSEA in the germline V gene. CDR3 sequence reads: CCARDRESSIQYF. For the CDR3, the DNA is TGCTGCGCTAGGGACAGGGAATCCTCCATTCAGTACTTC.

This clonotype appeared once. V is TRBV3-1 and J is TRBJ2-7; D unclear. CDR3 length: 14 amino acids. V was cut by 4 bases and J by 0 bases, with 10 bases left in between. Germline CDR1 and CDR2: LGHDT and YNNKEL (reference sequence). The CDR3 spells CASSPSRNSYEQYF. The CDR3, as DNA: TGTGCCAGCAGCCCCAGTAGAAACTCCTACGAGCAGTACTTC.

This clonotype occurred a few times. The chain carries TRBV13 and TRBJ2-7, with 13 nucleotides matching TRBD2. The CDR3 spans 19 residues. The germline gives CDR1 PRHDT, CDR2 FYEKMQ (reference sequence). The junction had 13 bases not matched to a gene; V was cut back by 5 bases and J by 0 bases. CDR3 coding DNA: TGTGCCAGCAGCATGACCCCGGGACTAGCGGGGCCTAGCTCCTACGAGCAGTACTTC. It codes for CASSMTPGLAGPSSYEQYF.

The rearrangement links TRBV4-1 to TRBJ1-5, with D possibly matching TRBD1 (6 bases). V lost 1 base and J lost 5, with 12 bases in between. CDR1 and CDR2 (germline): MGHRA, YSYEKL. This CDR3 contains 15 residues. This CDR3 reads CASSQGEGGYQPQHF. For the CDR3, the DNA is TGCGCCAGCAGCCAAGGTGAGGGGGGATATCAGCCCCAGCATTTT.

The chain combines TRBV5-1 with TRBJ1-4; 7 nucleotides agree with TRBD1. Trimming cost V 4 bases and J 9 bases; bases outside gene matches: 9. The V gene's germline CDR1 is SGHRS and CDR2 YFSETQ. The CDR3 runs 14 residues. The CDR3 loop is CASSLSGRGQKLFF. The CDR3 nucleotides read TGCGCCAGCAGCCTGTCCGGGAGGGGGCAAAAACTGTTTTTT.

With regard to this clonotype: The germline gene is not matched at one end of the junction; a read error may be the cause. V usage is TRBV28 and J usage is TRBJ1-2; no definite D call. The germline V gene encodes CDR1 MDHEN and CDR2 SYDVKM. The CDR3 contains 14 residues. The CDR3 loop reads CTSSLLSANYGYTF. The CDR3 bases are TGTACCAGCAGTTTATTGTCGGCTAACTATGGCTACACCTTC.

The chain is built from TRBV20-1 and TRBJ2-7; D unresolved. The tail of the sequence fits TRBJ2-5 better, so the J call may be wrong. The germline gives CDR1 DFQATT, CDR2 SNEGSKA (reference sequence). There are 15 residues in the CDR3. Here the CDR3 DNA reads TGCAGTGCTCTTGACTCCGGCAGTTTCGGGGAGACCCAGTACTTC. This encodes CSALDSGSFGETQYF.

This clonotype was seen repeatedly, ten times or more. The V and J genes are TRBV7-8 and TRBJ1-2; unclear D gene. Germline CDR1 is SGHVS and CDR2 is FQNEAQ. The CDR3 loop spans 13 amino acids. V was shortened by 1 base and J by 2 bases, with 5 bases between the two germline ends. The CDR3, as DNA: TGTGCCAGCAGCTTAGAGTTGAACTATGGCTACACCTTC. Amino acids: CASSLELNYGYTF. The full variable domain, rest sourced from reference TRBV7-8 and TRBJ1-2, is GAGVSQSPRYKVAKRGQDVALRCDPISGHVSLFWYQQALGQGPEFLTYFQNEAQLDKSGLPSDRFFAERPEGSVSTLKIQRTQQEDSAVYLCASSLELNYGYTFGSGTRLTVV.

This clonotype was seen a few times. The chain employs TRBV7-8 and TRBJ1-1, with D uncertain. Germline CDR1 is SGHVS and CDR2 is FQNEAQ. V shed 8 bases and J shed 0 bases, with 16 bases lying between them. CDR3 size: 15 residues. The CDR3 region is CASSGKSRMNTEAFF. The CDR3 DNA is TGTGCCAGCTCTGGTAAATCTCGAATGAACACTGAAGCTTTCTTT. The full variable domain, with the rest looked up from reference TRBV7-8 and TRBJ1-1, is GAGVSQSPRYKVAKRGQDVALRCDPISGHVSLFWYQQALGQGPEFLTYFQNEAQLDKSGLPSDRFFAERPEGSVSTLKIQRTQQEDSAVYLCASSGKSRMNTEAFFGQGTRLTVV.